The 12 T cell receptor beta chains below were found in one sample sequenced in a study of vaccination effects on CD4 cells after COVID-19. The repertoire was sequenced with immunoSEQ multiplex PCR; TCRdb's copy has only in-frame clones and lacks some. The sample has tens of thousands of clones; 65% to 85% are singletons. Having been cultured for ten to eleven days, the cells underwent CD4+ T cell isolation. Their antigen targets remain unknown. This specimen consisted of CD4+ T cells from PBMCs cultured without peptide, obtained before COVID-19 vaccination. The origin of the receptors is a human donor who received a COVID-19 vaccine.

This clone was observed once. The chain combines TRBV28 with TRBJ1-2; the D gene is possibly TRBD1 (5 bases). V dropped 10 bases and J dropped 8 bases, with 14 bases sitting between them. From germline, CDR1 is MDHEN and CDR2 SYDVKM. The CDR3 has 11 residues. For the CDR3, the DNA is TGTGCCACCCTTTTGGGGGGAGGCTACACCTTC. Its protein product is CATLLGGGYTF.

This clone occurred a few times. The J gene is TRBJ1-1, the V gene TRBV5-1; D is perhaps TRBD1 (6 bases). The CDR3 is 14 amino acids. Germline V gives CDR1 SGHRS, CDR2 YFSETQ. Trimming stripped 2 bases from V and 1 base from J, with 9 bases between. The CDR3 DNA reads as TGCGCCAGCAGCTTCGGGACATCGAACACTGAAGCTTTCTTT. It specifies CASSFGTSNTEAFF.

The genes are TRBV28 and TRBJ1-1, with 9 positions matching TRBD1. The germline gives CDR1 MDHEN, CDR2 SYDVKM. This CDR3 has 13 residues. The trim removed 11 bases at V and 4 bases at J, leaving 8 bases unmatched. For the CDR3, the DNA is TGTGCCGCACAGGGGGCTCGGCTCACTGAAGCTTTCTTT. This codes for CAAQGARLTEAFF.

This chain connects TRBV6-2 or TRBV6-3 to TRBJ1-1; D is uncertain. Per the germline V gene, CDR1 is MNHEY and CDR2 is SVGEGT. This CDR3 has 14 residues. Trimming cost V 0 bases and J 0 bases, with 5 bases left between them. The CDR3 spells CASSYSDMNTEAFF. The CDR3 region has the DNA TGTGCCAGCAGTTACTCAGATATGAACACTGAAGCTTTCTTT.

The V and J genes are TRBV30 and TRBJ2-7, with 7 nucleotides matching TRBD1. The V and J ends lost 2 bases and 3 bases, in that order; junction bases with no gene match: 7. The CDR3 contains 14 residues. Germline CDR1 reads GTSNPN; CDR2 reads SVGIG (reference sequence). This CDR3 reads CAWSSQGSVYEQYF. CDR3 DNA: TGTGCCTGGAGTTCACAGGGGAGCGTCTACGAGCAGTACTTC.

The chain uses TRBV7-3 and TRBJ2-3, with unresolved D. Trimming shortened V by 5 bases and J by 0 bases, and 15 bases separated the two germline ends. Germline CDR1 SGHTA, CDR2 FQGTGA. The CDR3 runs to 16 residues. The CDR3 DNA sequence: TGTGCCAGCAGCCCCGGCTCTGGTGCTAGCACAGATACGCAGTATTTT. Its translation: CASSPGSGASTDTQYF.

The chain carries TRBV5-1 and TRBJ2-7; D not certain. Trimming cost V 1 base and J 0 bases, with 11 bases left between them. CDR3 length equals 15 residues. Per germline, CDR1 SGHRS and CDR2 YFSETQ. CDR3 nucleotides: TGCGCCAGCAGCTTGATGGGCGCGCACTCCTACGAGCAGTACTTC. It encodes CASSLMGAHSYEQYF.

The rearrangement uses TRBV4-1 and TRBJ1-2; D is unclear. This CDR3 comprises 13 residues. The V end was cut by 1 base, the J end by 2 bases, with 5 bases between. Germline CDR1 MGHRA, CDR2 YSYEKL. The chain's CDR3 is CASSQVVNYGYTF. CDR3 DNA: TGCGCCAGCAGCCAAGTGGTCAACTATGGCTACACCTTC.

The CDR3 spells CASSEPGQGYTDTQYF. DNA for the CDR3: TGTGCCAGCAGCGAACCAGGACAGGGCTACACAGATACGCAGTATTTT. The rearrangement links TRBV5-4 to TRBJ2-3, with 8 nucleotides matching TRBD1. The CDR3 has 16 residues. Germline lookup yields CDR1 SGHNT and CDR2 YYREEE (reference sequence). V gave up 4 bases and J gave up 2 bases; unmatched junction bases: 9.

This clone was recorded a few times. The chain uses TRBV3-1 (or the pseudogene TRBV3-2) and TRBJ2-7; no clear D. Germline values: CDR1 LGHDT, CDR2 YNNKEL (reference sequence). V was cut by 4 bases and J by 5 bases, with 9 bases left in between. The CDR3 runs 12 residues. In DNA, the CDR3 is TGTGCCAGCAGCCCCTACCCTAACGAGCAGTACTTC. Its protein product is CASSPYPNEQYF.

V is TRBV7-9 and J is TRBJ2-5; D not resolved. V lost 1 base and J lost 3, with 3 bases in between. Germline V gene sequence: CDR1 SEHNR, CDR2 FQNEAQ (reference sequence). The CDR3 has 12 residues. The CDR3: CASSLEEETQYF. The CDR3 DNA reads as TGTGCCAGCAGCTTAGAGGAAGAGACCCAGTACTTC.

This chain uses TRBV3-1 (or the pseudogene TRBV3-2) with TRBJ2-6; D is unresolved. The ends were cut back, 1 base at V and 0 bases at J, with 7 bases in the middle. Germline CDR1 reads LGHDT; CDR2 reads YNNKEL (reference sequence). The CDR3 length is 16 residues. The CDR3 DNA follows: TGTGCCAGCAGCCAAGTTATAGGCTCTGGGGCCAACGTCCTGACTTTC. Residues: CASSQVIGSGANVLTF.